This T cell receptor beta chain was documented in a study of spatial heterogeneity in lung cancer (dated by TCRdb to about 2019). Broadly, across the study: More beta-chain than alpha-chain transcripts were consistently detected, likely reflecting higher beta-chain transcript abundance. TCR transcript counts in tumor regions correlated strongly with a T cell transcriptional module score from matched bulk RNA-seq. In the raw uncorrected reads, each unique combination of TCR and UMI appeared on average more than ten times. TCR alpha and beta repertoires were quantitatively compared across multiple tumor regions, matched nontumor lung and blood in non-small cell lung cancer. Nonsynonymous mutation counts, determined by whole-exome sequencing of tumor tissue, were related to features of the TCR repertoire. Both alpha and beta chains were TCR-sequenced in samples taken at surgery, namely 220 tumor regions, fewer than 80 matched nontumor lung samples and about 58 PBMC samples. The paper's findings and limits, for the study overall: The count of ubiquitous expanded TCRs correlated with the count of ubiquitous nonsynonymous mutations, and the count of regional expanded TCRs correlated with the count of regional nonsynonymous mutations. Additional single-cell paired TCR alpha and beta sequencing was considered necessary to confirm, at a functional level, the hypothesis that regional TCRs recognize regional mutations. TCR-seq coverage of tumor T cells was estimated at only roughly 7.7% for alpha chains and less than 15% for beta chains. A correlation was observed between the number of expanded intratumoral alpha and beta TCRs and the tumor nonsynonymous mutation count.

In the paper's terms, the time point label means: sample taken at primary tumor resection. Samples were obtained from 70 to 85 patients with early-stage, untreated non-small cell lung cancer from the lung TRACERx cohort. TCR sequencing used whole RNA extracted from tumor and nontumor lung tissue, or from cryopreserved PBMC samples, without cell sorting. Patients were selected for TCR sequencing only if sufficient RNA was available from at least two tumor regions. Before being selected, tumor and adjacent nontumor lung specimens were reviewed by a lung pathologist. By share, this clonotype ranks as large (0.1 to 1%). This clone's antigen is unknown. Within one base of it there is no much larger clone, and no base qualities were kept. Library preparation was by 5' RACE. Sequencer: NextSeq 500. To allow correction of PCR and sequencing errors, the TCR library protocol tagged every TCR cDNA molecule with a unique molecular identifier. The published analysis was carried out like this. TCR identification, UMI-based error correction and CDR3 extraction were performed with Decombinator tools. TCRs above a frequency of 2 per 1,000, corresponding to the top 1% of the tumor frequency distribution, were defined as expanded. Expanded tumor TCRs were classed as regional if statistically deemed absent (corrected P<0.05) from at least one tumor region, otherwise ubiquitous. Renyi diversity was calculated using the R vegan package after each repertoire was subsampled 100 times to 5,000 TCRs. CDR3 similarity networks were built from amino acid triplet string-kernel similarity, with CDR3s being connected when pairwise similarity was above 0.82. TCRdb reran the public reads through fastp at Q25 and MiXCR, keeping productive beta chains. Each entry is one CDR3 protein sequence, shown with its most common DNA and genes. What appears here as the V and J calls and clone size reflects TCRdb's work, not the paper's. Across this sample there are about 8,100 distinct CDR3 sequences, with about 12% seen only once. The ten largest clones represent approximately 11% of the sample.

This sample comprised lung tumor tissue, obtained at surgery. This TCR was recovered from a male donor with early-stage non-small cell lung cancer.

CDR3 protein: CASSLRGSGKNTEAFF. The sequence in DNA is TGTGCCAGCAGCCTAAGGGGTTCCGGGAAGAACACTGAAGCTTTCTTT. The chain is encoded by TRBV13 joined to TRBJ1-1; D gene: possibly TRBD1, on 5 matching bases. Trimming at the junction amounts to 5 bases on V and 1 base on J, and the germline ends lie 17 bases apart. Per the germline V gene (reference sequence), PRHDT is the CDR1 and FYEKMQ is the CDR2. The CDR3, cysteine through phenylalanine, is 16 amino acids long. The CDR3 DNA has 48 bases and is translated from base 1.